The T cell receptor beta chain under discussion was sequenced for a study of T-cell memory formation after mild COVID-19. Study observations and caveats: Most CD4+ clones that shrank were in CM and EM, while CD8+ ones turned up in EMRA. Clones that got smaller from day 15 to 85 had even CD4/CD8, while clones growing later tipped toward CD4+.

Germline V lookup: CDR1 SGHTA, CDR2 FQGNSA. This CDR3 spans 14 amino acids. V was clipped by 3 bases and J by 10 bases; unmatched bases: 7. Employing constant-segment primers, 5'RACE generated TCR alpha and TCR beta cDNA libraries bearing sample barcodes and UMIs. TCRdb re-derived calls from the 5' RACE reads in MiXCR, one entry per CDR3 protein. The profile covers around 500,000 distinct CDR3 sequences, with over 15% appearing a single time and 9% to 15% taken by the ten largest. This clonotype was seen a few times. Its antigen remains unidentified. The chain is built from TRBV7-2 and TRBJ2-1; TRBD2 matches at 9 bases. This clonotype was sampled from an adult woman who had mild COVID-19 (a few samples of this study predate the infection). Cell type and time point are not known. Material for sequencing was PBMCs or a T cell subset sorted from them (not recorded which). The CDR3 spells CASSFVAGGGEQFF. The CDR3 region has the DNA TGTGCCAGCAGCTTTGTGGCGGGAGGGGGCGAGCAGTTCTTC. The full variable domain, with the rest looked up from reference TRBV7-2 and TRBJ2-1, is GAGVSQSPSNKVTEKGKDVELRCDPISGHTALYWYRQSLGQGLEFLIYFQGNSAPDKSGLPSDRFSAERTGGSVSTLTIQRTQQEDSAVYLCASSFVAGGGEQFFGPGTRLTVL.